This T cell receptor beta chain was observed in a study of identical twins. Findings and caveats of the study: Fewer insertions were carried by abundant cord blood beta clonotypes, but none was seen in memory repertoires.

About this clonotype: Antigen specificity is unknown.

Each CDR3 protein gets one entry after TCRdb re-called the 5' RACE reads with MiXCR. Of about 450,000 distinct CDR3 sequences detected, around a sixth appear once; the ten largest clones hold roughly 12%. From germline, CDR1 is SGDLS and CDR2 YYNGEE. The CDR3 loop spans 15 amino acids. Trimming took 2 bases from V and 5 from J, leaving 14 bases between them. The V and J genes are TRBV9 and TRBJ2-1; D is possibly TRBD1 or TRBD2 (5 bases each). This receptor was identified in a man in his fifties or sixties in good health. Specimen: naive T cells sorted from blood. CDR3 DNA: TGTGCCAGCAGCGTTGACGGGACGGAACACAATGAGCAGTTCTTC. Encoded protein: CASSVDGTEHNEQFF.